This T cell receptor (beta chain) was sequenced in a study of shared clonotypes between healthy human individuals. The CDR3 consists of 14 residues. Germline-derived CDR1 and CDR2 are MGHRA and YSYEKL. V trimming: 5 bases; J trimming: 8 bases; junction bases outside the gene matches: 10. CD4+ cells yielded CD45RA+ naive and CD45RA-negative memory subsets. Measured with immunoSEQ multiplex PCR; TCRdb has only the in-frame clones, and not every one. The sample has roughly 2 million clones, more than 90% seen once; the top ten hold more than 0.1%. This clone has only one observation. The J gene is TRBJ1-2, the V gene TRBV4-1, with 8 bases aligning to TRBD1. The sequence was collected from a man between 18 and 35 years old in good health. Specimen: naive CD4+ T cells sorted from blood. Subset specified: CD45RA+ positively selected. The CDR3 protein is CASSTRTGYLGYTF. In DNA, the CDR3 is TGCGCCAGCAGCACTCGGACAGGGTATCTCGGCTACACCTTC.